This T cell receptor (beta chain) was retrieved from a study of human T cells and chemical hapten exposure. Germline CDR1 ENHRY, CDR2 SYGVKD. This CDR3 contains 12 residues. Trimming removed 5 bases from V and 4 bases from J, with 9 bases in between. This clonotype has just a few counts. A single record per CDR3 protein comes from TCRdb applying MiXCR to the RACE reads. The sample has under 65,000 distinct CDR3 sequences, roughly 8.8% seen once. Sample time point: pre-sensitization, week 0. Treatment denoted: therapeutic diphenylcyclopropenone sensitization with weekly scalp DPC. The sequence came from a woman aged 35 to 49 with alopecia areata. Some clones in this sample may be carry-over from other donors' samples. Sample: whole blood, taken in connection with sensitization to the hapten diphenylcyclopropenone (DPC). This chain joins TRBV10-3 and TRBJ2-7; D may be TRBD2 (5 bases). CDR3 in DNA: TGTGCCATCAGTCCTACGGGGTACGAGCAGTACTTC. Its translation is CAISPTGYEQYF.